This T cell receptor (beta chain) derives from a study of T cell responses to AZD1222 COVID-19 vaccine. Concerning this clone itself: Antigen specificity is unknown.

Whole-study results and caveats: Spike-specific TCR depth and breadth grew after two AZD1222 doses. Of spike-specific TCRs, nearly half reportedly target regions left unmutated in variants. Only six or seven AZD1222 recipients were seropositive at baseline.

Libraries were prepared by immunoSEQ multiplex PCR; TCRdb keeps only in-frame clonotypes and omits some of them. This repertoire shows about 140,000 clones, roughly 92% found once; its top ten account for roughly 5.1%. CDR3 length: 13 amino acids. V dropped 10 bases and J dropped 1; count of bases not matched to a gene: 6. Germline CDR1 MNHNY, CDR2 SVGAGI (reference sequence). The starting material was peripheral blood, obtained on day 0 of AZD1222 vaccination. V usage is TRBV6-6 and J usage is TRBJ1-1, with 7 bases aligning to TRBD1. The receptor was isolated from an adult in good health. CDR3 in amino acids: CANTQGKNTEAFF. The CDR3 region has the DNA TGTGCCAACACACAGGGGAAGAACACTGAAGCTTTCTTT.